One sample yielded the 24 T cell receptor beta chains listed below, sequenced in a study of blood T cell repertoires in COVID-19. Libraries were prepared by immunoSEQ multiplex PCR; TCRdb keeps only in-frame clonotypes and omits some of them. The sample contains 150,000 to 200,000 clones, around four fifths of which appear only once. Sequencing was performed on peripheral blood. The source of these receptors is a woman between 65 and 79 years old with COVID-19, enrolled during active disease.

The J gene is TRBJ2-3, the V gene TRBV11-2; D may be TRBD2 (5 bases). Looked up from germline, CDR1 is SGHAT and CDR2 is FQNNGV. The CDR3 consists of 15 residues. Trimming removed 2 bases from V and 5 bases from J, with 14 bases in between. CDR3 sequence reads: CASSLLASSGDTQYF. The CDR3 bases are TGTGCCAGCAGCTTATTGGCTAGCTCGGGAGATACGCAGTATTTT.

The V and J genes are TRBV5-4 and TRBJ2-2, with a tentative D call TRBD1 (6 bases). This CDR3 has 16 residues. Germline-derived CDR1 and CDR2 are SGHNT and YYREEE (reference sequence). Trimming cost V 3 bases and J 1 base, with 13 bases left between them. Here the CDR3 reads CASSSPGQQNTGELFF. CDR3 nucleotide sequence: TGTGCCAGCAGCTCTCCGGGACAACAGAACACCGGGGAGCTGTTTTTT.

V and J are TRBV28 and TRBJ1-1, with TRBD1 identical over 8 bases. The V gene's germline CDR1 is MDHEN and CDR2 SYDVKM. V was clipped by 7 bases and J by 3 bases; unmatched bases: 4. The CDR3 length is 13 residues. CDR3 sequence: CASIRQGYTEAFF. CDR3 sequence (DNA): TGTGCCAGCATTCGACAGGGGTACACTGAAGCTTTCTTT.

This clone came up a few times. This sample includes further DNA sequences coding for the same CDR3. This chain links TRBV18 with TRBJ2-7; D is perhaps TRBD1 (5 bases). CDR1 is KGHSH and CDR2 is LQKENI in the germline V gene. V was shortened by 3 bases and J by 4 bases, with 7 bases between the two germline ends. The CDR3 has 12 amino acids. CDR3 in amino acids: CASSPAGYEQYV. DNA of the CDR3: TGTGCCAGCTCACCTGCAGGGTACGAGCAGTACGTC.

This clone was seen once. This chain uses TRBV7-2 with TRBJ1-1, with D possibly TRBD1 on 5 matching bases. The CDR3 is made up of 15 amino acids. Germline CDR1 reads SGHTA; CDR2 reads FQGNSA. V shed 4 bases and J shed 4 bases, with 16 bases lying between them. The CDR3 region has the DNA TGTGCCAGCAGCTCTAGTCCGGGGAGGGGCACTGAAGCTTTCTTT. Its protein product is CASSSSPGRGTEAFF.

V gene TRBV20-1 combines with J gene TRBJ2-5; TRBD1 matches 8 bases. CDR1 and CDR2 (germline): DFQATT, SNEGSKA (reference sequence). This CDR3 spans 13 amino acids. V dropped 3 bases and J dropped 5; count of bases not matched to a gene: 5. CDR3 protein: CSASGQGRETQYF. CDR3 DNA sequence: TGCAGTGCTAGTGGACAGGGCCGGGAGACCCAGTACTTC.

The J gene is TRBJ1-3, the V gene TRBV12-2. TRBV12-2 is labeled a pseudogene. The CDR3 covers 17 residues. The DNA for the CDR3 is TGTGCAAGTCCCCCGCCGTCCGGGGGAAACTCTGGAAACACCATATATTTT. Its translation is CASPPPSGGNSGNTIYF.

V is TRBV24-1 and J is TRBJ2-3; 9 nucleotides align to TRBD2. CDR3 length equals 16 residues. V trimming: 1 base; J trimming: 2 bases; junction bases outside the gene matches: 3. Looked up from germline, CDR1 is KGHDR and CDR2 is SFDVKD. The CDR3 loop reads CATSDFRGRATDTQYF. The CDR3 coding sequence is TGTGCCACCAGTGATTTCCGCGGGAGGGCCACAGATACGCAGTATTTT.

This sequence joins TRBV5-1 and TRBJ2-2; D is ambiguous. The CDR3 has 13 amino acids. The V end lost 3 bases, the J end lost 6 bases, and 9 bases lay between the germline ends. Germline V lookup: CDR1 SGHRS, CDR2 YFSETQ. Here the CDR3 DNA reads TGCGCCAGCAGCTCCGGGTCGTCCGGGGAGCTGTTTTTT. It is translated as CASSSGSSGELFF.

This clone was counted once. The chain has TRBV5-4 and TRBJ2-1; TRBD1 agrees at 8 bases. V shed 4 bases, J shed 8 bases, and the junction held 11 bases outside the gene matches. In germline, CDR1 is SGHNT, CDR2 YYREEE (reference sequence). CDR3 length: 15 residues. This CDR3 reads CASSLKGQGLHEQFF. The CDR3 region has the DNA TGTGCCAGCAGCCTTAAAGGACAGGGTTTGCATGAGCAGTTCTTC.

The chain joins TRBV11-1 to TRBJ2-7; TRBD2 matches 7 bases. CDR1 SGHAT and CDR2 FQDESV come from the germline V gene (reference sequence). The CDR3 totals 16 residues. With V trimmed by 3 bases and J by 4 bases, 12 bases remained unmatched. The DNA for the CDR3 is TGTGCCAGCAGCTTGGGCGGGAGTGGAATTTCTTACGAGCAGTACTTC. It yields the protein CASSLGGSGISYEQYF.

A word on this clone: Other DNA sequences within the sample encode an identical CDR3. The CDR3 DNA follows: TGTGCCAGCAGCTTGGGAGGAGCTAACTATGGCTACACCTTC. Residues: CASSLGGANYGYTF. J is TRBJ1-2 and V is TRBV5-5; D ambiguous. The CDR3 length is 14 residues. Between the trimmed V and J ends, which lost 0 bases and 0 bases, there was a span of 6 bases. Germline loops: CDR1 SGHKS, CDR2 YYEKEE (reference sequence).

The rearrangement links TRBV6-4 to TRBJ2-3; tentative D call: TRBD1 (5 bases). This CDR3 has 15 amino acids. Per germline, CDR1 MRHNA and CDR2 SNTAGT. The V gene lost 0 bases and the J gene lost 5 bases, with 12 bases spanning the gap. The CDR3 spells CASSDSWGGGDTQYF. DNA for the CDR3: TGTGCCAGCAGTGACTCATGGGGCGGCGGAGATACGCAGTATTTT.

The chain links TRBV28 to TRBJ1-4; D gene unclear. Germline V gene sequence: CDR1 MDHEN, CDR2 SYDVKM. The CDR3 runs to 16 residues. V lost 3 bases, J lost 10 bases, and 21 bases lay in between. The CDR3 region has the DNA TGTGCCAGCAGTTTTTCAGGAGGATGGGAAGATGGAAAACTGTTTTTT. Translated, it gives CASSFSGGWEDGKLFF.

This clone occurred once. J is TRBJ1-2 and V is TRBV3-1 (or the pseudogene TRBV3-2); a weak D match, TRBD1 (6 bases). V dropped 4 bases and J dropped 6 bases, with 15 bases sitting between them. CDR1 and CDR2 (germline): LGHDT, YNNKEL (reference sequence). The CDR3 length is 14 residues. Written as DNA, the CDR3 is TGTGCCAGCAGCCTAAGGACAGAACAGGATGGCTACACCTTC. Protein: CASSLRTEQDGYTF.

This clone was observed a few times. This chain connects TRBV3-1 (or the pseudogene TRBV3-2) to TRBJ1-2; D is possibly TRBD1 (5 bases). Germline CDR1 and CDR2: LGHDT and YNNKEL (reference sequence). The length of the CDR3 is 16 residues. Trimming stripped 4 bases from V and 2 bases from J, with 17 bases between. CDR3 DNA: TGTGCCAGCAGCCCCGATCGGGGGACGTCAAACTATGGCTACACCTTC. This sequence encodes CASSPDRGTSNYGYTF.

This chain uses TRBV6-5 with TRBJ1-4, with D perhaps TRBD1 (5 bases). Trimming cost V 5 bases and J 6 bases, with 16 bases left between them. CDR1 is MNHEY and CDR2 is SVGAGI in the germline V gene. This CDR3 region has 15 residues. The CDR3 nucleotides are TGTGCCAGCAGTCTGGTTCCGGGGGGTGATGAAAAACTGTTTTTT. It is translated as CASSLVPGGDEKLFF.

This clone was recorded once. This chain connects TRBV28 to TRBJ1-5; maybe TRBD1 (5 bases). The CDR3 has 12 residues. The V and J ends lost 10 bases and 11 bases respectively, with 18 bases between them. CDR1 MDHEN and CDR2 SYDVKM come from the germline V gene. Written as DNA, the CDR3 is TGTGCCACCACGAAAACGAAGGGGACCCAGCATTTT. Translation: CATTKTKGTQHF.

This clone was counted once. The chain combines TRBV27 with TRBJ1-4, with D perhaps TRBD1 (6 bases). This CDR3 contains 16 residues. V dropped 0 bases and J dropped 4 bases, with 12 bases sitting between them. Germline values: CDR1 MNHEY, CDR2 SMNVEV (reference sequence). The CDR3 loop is CASSLSGGGGNEKLFF. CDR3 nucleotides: TGTGCCAGCAGTTTATCGGGGGGAGGGGGTAATGAAAAACTGTTTTTT.

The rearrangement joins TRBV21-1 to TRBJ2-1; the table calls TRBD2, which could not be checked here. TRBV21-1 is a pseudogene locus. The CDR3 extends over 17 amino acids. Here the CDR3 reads CASSKAPERGSYNEQFF. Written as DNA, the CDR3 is TGTGCCAGCAGCAAAGCACCTGAACGGGGATCTTACAATGAGCAGTTCTTC.

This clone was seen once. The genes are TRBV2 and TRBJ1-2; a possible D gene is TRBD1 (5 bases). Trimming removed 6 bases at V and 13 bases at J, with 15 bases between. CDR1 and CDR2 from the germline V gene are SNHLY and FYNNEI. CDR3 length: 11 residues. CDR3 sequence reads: CASSERWGGTF. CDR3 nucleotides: TGTGCCAGCAGCGAAAGGTGGGGGGGCACCTTC.

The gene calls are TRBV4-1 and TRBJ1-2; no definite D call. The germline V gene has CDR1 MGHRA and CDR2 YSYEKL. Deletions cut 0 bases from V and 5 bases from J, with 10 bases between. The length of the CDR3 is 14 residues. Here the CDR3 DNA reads TGCGCCAGCAGCCAAGACAGGAACTCATATGGCTACACCTTC. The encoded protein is CASSQDRNSYGYTF.

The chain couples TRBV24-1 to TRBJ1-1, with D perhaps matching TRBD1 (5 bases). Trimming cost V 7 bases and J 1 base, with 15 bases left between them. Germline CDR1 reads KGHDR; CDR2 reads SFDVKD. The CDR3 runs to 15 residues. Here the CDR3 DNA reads TGTGCCACCAGCGACCATGGGGCAGGGAACACTGAAGCTTTCTTT. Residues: CATSDHGAGNTEAFF.

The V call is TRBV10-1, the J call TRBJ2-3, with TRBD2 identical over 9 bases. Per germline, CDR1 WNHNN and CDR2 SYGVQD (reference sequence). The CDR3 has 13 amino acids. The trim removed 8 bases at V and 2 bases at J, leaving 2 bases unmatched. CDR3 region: CASAGGPTDTQYF. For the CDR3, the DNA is TGCGCCAGCGCGGGGGGGCCCACAGATACGCAGTATTTT.